This T cell receptor beta chain was profiled in a study of cytomegalovirus exposure and HLA in healthy donors (dated by TCRdb to the late 2010s). In terms of the full investigation: According to a later analysis, one platform produced both the roughly 130 validation repertoires and the 670 or so repertoires of the first cohort. The study aimed to test whether signatures of past pathogen exposure could be identified by cataloging public T cell receptors. In addition to the first cohort of 666 subjects, a separate validation cohort of 100 to 150 different subjects was used. The study combined high-throughput TCR immunosequencing, statistical association of individual TCRs with disease status, and machine learning to predict cytomegalovirus infection status. Here is what the overall study found, with its caveats: The authors suggested that the approach could potentially be extended to other disease states and immunological phenotypes. Across donors, most TCR sequences were observed very rarely, whereas some public TCRs were present in many individuals. All 120 or so repertoires were used to score co-occurrence in the validation cohort in a later analysis, because that analysis had no HLA typing for the cohort. The classifier was reported to diagnose cytomegalovirus status with high specificity and sensitivity in both the original cohort and the validation cohort. The study listed 164 TCR beta chains as associated with cytomegalovirus. In vitro tests confirmed that three of the cytomegalovirus-associated TCR beta chains recognize cytomegalovirus antigens. Subsequent analysis determined that TCRs grouped into clusters in the first cohort also showed a tendency toward co-occurrence across the approximately 110 validation repertoires, and 94% of cluster scores exceeded 0.

Reading from cysteine to phenylalanine, the CDR3 counts 16 amino acids. The retained sequence is limited to the CDR3, 48 bases, with the frame set at the first base. For this chain, trimming is 2 bases at the V end and 8 bases at the J end, and the number of junction bases without a gene match is 10. CDR1 is given as MDHEN and CDR2 as SYDVKM, both from the germline V gene. The library was built by means of the immunoSEQ multiplex PCR assay. Per the authors' processing: A statistical classification framework was developed to diagnose cytomegalovirus status using the catalog of TCR beta chain sequences. Entries here come from immuneACCESS through TCRdb and include only in-frame sequences with V and J called. Some clones fail to appear in such tables; in the studies checked, an unresolved V gene covers under half of the shortfall, and the cause of the remainder is unknown. V and J calls and clone size follow that table, whereas D and trimming were derived from the DNA. The sample records 250,000 to 350,000 clones, approximately 90% of which are singletons. About 0.91% of the sample comes from the top ten.

A remark on this clone: No cognate antigen has been identified for it. Base qualities are missing; no much larger clone stands one base away.

Donors formed part of the validation cohort, which comprised about 130 subjects and was distinct from the first cohort of 670 or so subjects. The sample taken for sequencing was PBMCs. This sequence was found in a woman aged 18 to 35 in good health and CMV-seronegative. The rearrangement combines TRBV28 with TRBJ2-1; 9 of the junction bases match TRBD1. The CDR3 region has the sequence CASSLGRTGVWDEQFF. In nucleotides, the sequence is TGTGCCAGCAGTTTAGGTCGGACAGGGGTGTGGGATGAGCAGTTCTTC.